One sample yielded the 3 T cell receptor beta chains listed below, sequenced in a study of control samples from healthy donors and cancer patients. The protocol was immunoSEQ multiplex PCR, while the TCRdb copy is restricted to in-frame clones and leaves out a portion. The profile shows roughly 190,000 clones, roughly 91% of them singletons. Sequencing used blood. The receptors here all came from a woman under 40 in good health.

This clone was seen just once. The chain carries TRBV2 and TRBJ2-3; TRBD1 or TRBD2 may be the D gene (6 bases each). The CDR3 length is 15 residues. Germline V CDR1 and CDR2: SNHLY, FYNNEI. V lost 4 bases and J 2 bases, leaving 13 bases between the germline ends. The chain's CDR3 is CASSATGAPTDTQYF. CDR3 DNA: TGTGCCAGCAGTGCGACGGGGGCCCCCACAGATACGCAGTATTTT.

The gene calls are TRBV9 and TRBJ2-3, with 9 positions matching TRBD1. Trimming cost V 0 bases and J 3 bases; bases outside gene matches: 2. Germline-derived CDR1 and CDR2 are SGDLS and YYNGEE. The CDR3 has 15 residues. The CDR3 loop is CASSVEGQGTDTQYF. CDR3 DNA: TGTGCCAGCAGCGTAGAAGGACAGGGGACAGATACGCAGTATTTT.

The chain combines TRBV6-1 with TRBJ1-2; TRBD1 agrees at 8 bases. There are 17 residues in the CDR3. Germline CDR1 is MNHNS and CDR2 is SASEGT. V shed 1 base, J shed 0 bases, and the junction held 7 bases outside the gene matches. Written as DNA, the CDR3 is TGTGCCAGCAGTGAAGGGGGGACAGGTTCGGCTAACTATGGCTACACCTTC. Translation gives CASSEGGTGSANYGYTF.